The source of this T cell receptor (beta chain) is a study of blood T cell repertoires in COVID-19. The overall study: The United States, Italy and Spain were the sources of the acute and convalescent COVID-19 samples. PBMCs, B-cell-depleted T cells, or T cells provided the cDNA or gDNA that made up the material.

The CDR3 is made up of 15 amino acids. In germline, CDR1 is SGHRS, CDR2 YFSETQ. Trimming took 4 bases from V and 0 from J, leaving 13 bases between them. Authors' data handling: The authors estimated nucleated cell counts from reference gene primer amplification. Only in-frame clones appear in the TCRdb table, and some are missing; sequencing was by immunoSEQ multiplex PCR. The DNA was the basis for D and trimming; V, J and clone size are from that table. The data show about 360,000 clones, around 86% seen once. The specimen was peripheral blood. The receptor comes from a human donor in a cohort sampled during active COVID-19. The V and J genes are TRBV5-1 and TRBJ2-5; D is possibly TRBD1 (6 bases). CDR3 nucleotides: TGCGCCAGCAGCACGGGACACCTTGACCAAGAGACCCAGTACTTC. Amino acid sequence: CASSTGHLDQETQYF.